The 16 T cell receptor beta chains given below trace back to one sample, sequenced in a study of Graves' ophthalmopathy and Graves' hyperthyroidism. Beta-chain TCR CDR3 regions were amplified from RNA transcripts. Second-round multiplex PCR came after a first-round RT-PCR that employed HTBI primers. In TCRdb, the multiplex PCR reads were re-called with MiXCR into one record per CDR3 protein. Among 600,000 to 950,000 distinct CDR3 sequences listed, 40% were seen once. The material sequenced was peripheral blood. Receptors originate from an adult man with Graves' ophthalmopathy.

In its sample, this clonotype was seen many times. The chain combines TRBV20-1 with TRBJ1-1, with D hard to call. This CDR3 is built from 11 residues. Germline loops: CDR1 DFQATT, CDR2 SNEGSKA (reference sequence). The V gene lost 3 bases and the J gene lost 1 base, with 3 bases spanning the gap. CDR3: CSASWNTEAFF. The CDR3 nucleotides read TGCAGTGCTAGCTGGAACACTGAAGCTTTCTTT.

In this sample, this clonotype turned up many times. The chain recombines TRBV10-3 with TRBJ1-1; D ambiguous. CDR3 length equals 12 residues. Germline assignment: CDR1 ENHRY and CDR2 SYGVKD. V lost 10 bases to trimming and J lost 1 base, with 10 bases between them. CDR3 sequence: CATVIKNTEAFF. As DNA, the CDR3 is TGTGCCACAGTCATAAAGAACACTGAAGCTTTCTTT.

This clonotype has more than one count but fewer than ten. This chain uses TRBV15 with TRBJ2-5; D call uncertain. This CDR3 is 12 amino acids long. The V gene's germline CDR1 is LNHNV and CDR2 YYDKDF (reference sequence). V was cut by 8 bases and J by 3 bases, with 10 bases left in between. The DNA for the CDR3 is TGTGCCACCGGGCGTTTAAAAGAGACCCAGTACTTC. Amino acid sequence: CATGRLKETQYF. Combining the CDR3 with reference TRBV15 and TRBJ2-5 gives the whole variable domain DAMVIQNPRYQVTQFGKPVTLSCSQTLNHNVMYWYQQKSSQAPKLLFHYYDKDFNNEADTPDNFQSRRPNTSFCFLDIRSPGLGDTAMYLCATGRLKETQYFGPGTRLLVL.

To note about this clonotype: A single base separates this from a much larger clone, so it may be a read error. The chain has TRBV20-1 and TRBJ2-7; D is unresolved. Germline loops: CDR1 DFQATT, CDR2 SNEGSKA (reference sequence). This CDR3 spans 13 amino acids. V was pared by 2 bases and J by 2 bases, with 10 bases between. The CDR3 sequence is CSARLNDPYEQYV. The CDR3 DNA sequence: TGCAGTGCTAGACTGAACGACCCCTACGAGCAGTACGTC.

In the case of this clonotype: This sequence may be a read error, since a much larger clone differs from it by one base. This CDR3 reads CASGSQGNQPQHF. The CDR3 DNA reads as TGTGCCAGCGGATCACAGGGGAATCAGCCCCAGCATTTT. V usage is TRBV19 and J usage is TRBJ1-5, with 7 bases lining up with TRBD1. The CDR3 is made up of 13 amino acids. Losses at the gene ends were 9 bases for V and 4 bases for J; bases not matched to a gene: 6. The germline CDR1 and CDR2 sequences are LNHDA and SQIVND (reference sequence).

The chain carries TRBV10-3 and TRBJ2-7; 10 bases line up with TRBD1. V lost 4 bases and J lost 1; bases outside the gene matches: 4. This CDR3 has 15 amino acids. Germline V gene sequence: CDR1 ENHRY, CDR2 SYGVKD. Written as DNA, the CDR3 is TGTGCCATCAGTGCCGGGACAGGGGTATCCTACGAGCAGTACTTC. Protein sequence: CAISAGTGVSYEQYF.

The chain is built from TRBV20-1 and TRBJ2-7, with a tentative D call TRBD1 (6 bases). Trimming took 1 base from V and 2 from J, leaving 21 bases between them. The germline V gene encodes CDR1 DFQATT and CDR2 SNEGSKA (reference sequence). The CDR3 is 17 amino acids. The CDR3 nucleotides are TGCAGTGCTAGAGCGTTAATGGGGACATTCGATACCTACGAGCAGTACTTC. Amino acids: CSARALMGTFDTYEQYF.

The V gene is TRBV10-1, the J gene TRBJ2-2; D is unclear. The CDR3 is 8 amino acids. Germline V gives CDR1 WNHNN, CDR2 SYGVQD (reference sequence). Trimming took off 10 bases at V and 11 bases at J, with 5 bases between the two ends. The CDR3 nucleotides are TGCGCCAACCCAGAGCTGTTTTTT. Translated, it gives CANPELFF.

The chain links TRBV29-1 to TRBJ1-2; D might be TRBD1 (6 bases). The V end lost 4 bases, the J end lost 2 bases, and 11 bases lay between the germline ends. CDR1 is SQVTM and CDR2 is ANQGSEA in the germline V gene. This CDR3 has 13 residues. This chain's CDR3 is CSVVQGQNYGYTF. The CDR3 DNA reads as TGCAGCGTTGTACAGGGCCAGAACTATGGCTACACCTTC.

The chain carries TRBV7-9 and TRBJ2-6; TRBD1 matches 10 bases. V lost 5 bases to trimming and J lost 10 bases; unmatched junction nucleotides: 5. This CDR3 is built from 14 residues. Germline CDR1 is SEHNR and CDR2 is FQNEAQ (reference sequence). CDR3: CASSPGQGLNVLTF. The CDR3 nucleotides read TGTGCCAGCAGCCCGGGACAGGGGCTTAACGTCCTGACTTTC.

In this sample, this clonotype turned up many times. V is TRBV29-1 and J is TRBJ2-5; no clear D. Germline lookup yields CDR1 SQVTM and CDR2 ANQGSEA. Trimming took off 4 bases at V and 2 bases at J, with 8 bases between the two ends. The CDR3 contains 12 residues. DNA of the CDR3: TGCAGCGTTGGTGGTCTACAAGAGACCCAGTACTTC. Translation: CSVGGLQETQYF.

The table lists this clonotype with a few counts. This chain links TRBV10-3 with TRBJ2-7, with 8 positions matching TRBD2. The CDR3 spans 15 residues. J was trimmed by 4 bases and V by 2 bases; bases with no gene match: 7. In germline, CDR1 is ENHRY, CDR2 SYGVKD. The CDR3 sequence: CAISESGRGNYEQYF. CDR3 in DNA: TGTGCCATCAGTGAGAGCGGGAGAGGTAATTACGAGCAGTACTTC.

This clonotype occurred many times. This chain joins TRBV10-3 and TRBJ2-7; 7 bases map to TRBD1. The CDR3 spans 14 residues. The ends lost 0 bases at V and 6 bases at J; junction bases unmatched: 5. Germline CDR1 reads ENHRY; CDR2 reads SYGVKD. The CDR3 DNA sequence: TGTGCCATCAGTGAGTCGACAAGGGACAGCGAGCAGTACTTC. Translation gives CAISESTRDSEQYF.

The V and J genes are TRBV20-1 and TRBJ1-4, with 9 bases lining up with TRBD1. This CDR3 has 13 residues. With 6 bases clipped from V and 7 bases from J, the junction kept 6 bases outside the gene matches. Germline V gene sequence: CDR1 DFQATT, CDR2 SNEGSKA (reference sequence). The CDR3 DNA is TGCAGTGCCAGGGGGGACAGGGTTGAAAAACTGTTTTTT. As protein: CSARGDRVEKLFF.

This chain joins TRBV29-1 and TRBJ1-1; D is perhaps TRBD1 (5 bases). CDR1 and CDR2 from the germline V gene are SQVTM and ANQGSEA. The V gene lost 6 bases and the J gene lost 1 base, with 15 bases spanning the gap. The CDR3 has 14 residues. The CDR3 here is CSVRSAGPNTEAFF. The DNA of the CDR3 is TGCAGCGTGAGATCTGCGGGGCCGAACACTGAAGCTTTCTTT.

About this clonotype: A clone one base away is much larger, so this may be a read error. V is TRBV20-1 and J is TRBJ2-7; D is unclear. This CDR3 has 12 residues. In germline, CDR1 is DFQATT, CDR2 SNEGSKA (reference sequence). CDR3: CSARLTEYEHYF. The CDR3, as DNA: TGCAGTGCTAGGCTGACGGAGTACGAGCACTACTTC.